The rows below give T cell receptor beta chains drawn from one sample of a study of beta chain features in type 1 diabetes. The protocol was immunoSEQ multiplex PCR, while the TCRdb copy is restricted to in-frame clones and leaves out a portion. The sample consists of 390,000 or so clones, around 14% of them appearing once. The sequenced sample consisted of naive CD4+ T cells from blood. These TCRs come from a man younger than 40 in good health. The CDR3 runs from the conserved cysteine through the conserved F or W. A D gene is named only where the DNA matches it firmly. For some rows the clone size is stated as once, few or many, or as a class when expanded; others skip it.

size: few
D: -
J: TRBJ2-1
V: TRBV5-4
DNA: TGTGCCAGCACCCCTAGCCCAAGCTCCTACAATGAGCAGTTCTTC
CDR3: CASTPSPSSYNEQFF

size: -
D: -
J: TRBJ1-5
V: TRBV18
DNA: TGTGCCAGCTCTCCGCCCGACCATCCATCTAGCAATCAGCCCCAGCATTTT
CDR3: CASSPPDHPSSNQPQHF

size: few
D: -
J: TRBJ2-5
V: TRBV30
DNA: TGTGCGCGGGGGCAGGAGACCCAGTACTTC
CDR3: CARGQETQYF

size: few
D: -
J: TRBJ2-1
V: TRBV29-1
DNA: TGCAGCCTAGTCCGGGGGGCGCAGGGGGATGAGCAGTTCTTC
CDR3: CSLVRGAQGDEQFF

size: -
D: TRBD1
J: TRBJ2-6
V: TRBV18
DNA: TGTGCCAGCTCACCCCTCGGACAGGGAAGCTCTGGGGCCAACGTCCTGACTTTC
CDR3: CASSPLGQGSSGANVLTF

size: few
D: -
J: TRBJ1-1
V: TRBV20-1
DNA: TGCAGTGCTAGAAAGGACGGGGAAGCTTTCTTT
CDR3: CSARKDGEAFF

size: few
D: TRBD2
J: TRBJ2-3
V: TRBV5-1
DNA: TGCGCCAGCAGGGCAGCGGGACCCACAGATACGCAGTATTTT
CDR3: CASRAAGPTDTQYF

size: few
D: TRBD2
J: TRBJ2-1
V: TRBV19
DNA: TGTGCCAGTAGTATAGTGGGACTAGCTTCCTACAATGAGCAGTTCTTC
CDR3: CASSIVGLASYNEQFF

size: -
D: -
J: TRBJ1-5
V: TRBV19
DNA: TGTGCCAGTAGTATGGGGTCGTCTCGGAATCAGCCCCAGCATTTT
CDR3: CASSMGSSRNQPQHF

size: -
D: -
J: TRBJ2-2
V: TRBV29-1
DNA: TGCAGCGTTGTTGCGGAACTGAACACCGGGGAGCTGTTTTTT
CDR3: CSVVAELNTGELFF

size: -
D: -
J: TRBJ2-1
V: TRBV9
DNA: TGTGCCAGCAGCGTAGCTATTGGGCAGGGTCTTGGCTCCTACAATGAGCAGTTCTTC
CDR3: CASSVAIGQGLGSYNEQFF

size: -
D: -
J: TRBJ2-3
V: TRBV21-1
DNA: TGTGCCAGCAGCACACCCCCCAGGGGTGAAGATACGCAGTATTTT
CDR3: CASSTPPRGEDTQYF

size: few
D: TRBD1
J: TRBJ1-6
V: TRBV27
DNA: TGTGCCAGCAGGACAGGGAGATTCCCTGCTGGGGATTCACCCCTCCACTTT
CDR3: CASRTGRFPAGDSPLHF

size: few
D: -
J: TRBJ2-5
V: TRBV7-2
DNA: TGTGCCAGCAGCGAAGGTAGAGGGATAGAGACCCAGTACTTC
CDR3: CASSEGRGIETQYF

size: -
D: TRBD1
J: TRBJ1-2
V: TRBV25-1
DNA: TGTGCCAGTAGGGACAGCCTGATCTATGGCTACACCTTC
CDR3: CASRDSLIYGYTF

size: few
D: -
J: TRBJ2-3
V: TRBV5-1
DNA: TGCGCCAGCAGCTTGGTCGCAGCAGATACGCAGTATTTT
CDR3: CASSLVAADTQYF

size: few
D: -
J: TRBJ2-2
V: TRBV12-5
DNA: TGTGCTAGTGGTTTGTCCCTGGGCGGGGAGCTGTTTTTT
CDR3: CASGLSLGGELFF

size: few
D: TRBD1
J: TRBJ2-4
V: TRBV7-9
DNA: TGTGCCAGCAGCTCCCTTGGGACAGGCCCCAAAAACATTCAGTACTTC
CDR3: CASSSLGTGPKNIQYF

size: few
D: TRBD2
J: TRBJ2-7
V: TRBV5-4
DNA: TGTGCCAGCAGCTTGGATATAGCGGGGGGGCCCTACGAGCAGTACTTC
CDR3: CASSLDIAGGPYEQYF

size: -
D: TRBD1
J: TRBJ1-1
V: TRBV9
DNA: TGTGCCAGCAGCACCCAGACAGGGGTGAACACTGAAGCTTTCTTT
CDR3: CASSTQTGVNTEAFF

size: few
D: -
J: TRBJ1-1
V: TRBV30
DNA: TGTGCCTGGAGTGCGGGGAAACATGAAGCTTTCTTT
CDR3: CAWSAGKHEAFF

size: -
D: -
J: TRBJ2-5
V: TRBV9
DNA: TGTGCCAGCAGCCGGGGATCCGAGGAGACCCAGTACTTC
CDR3: CASSRGSEETQYF

size: few
D: -
J: TRBJ2-5
V: TRBV18
DNA: TGTGCCAGCTCACCAGGTGCGCCGGGAGAGACCCAGTACTTC
CDR3: CASSPGAPGETQYF

size: -
D: TRBD1
J: TRBJ1-1
V: TRBV5-4
DNA: TGTGCCAGCAGCGCGACAGGGACGAACACTGAAGCTTTCTTT
CDR3: CASSATGTNTEAFF

size: -
D: TRBD2
J: TRBJ2-1
V: TRBV5-6
DNA: TGTGCCAGCAGCCCTTTAGCGGGGGGAAGCTCCTACAATGAGCAGTTCTTC
CDR3: CASSPLAGGSSYNEQFF

size: -
D: -
J: TRBJ2-1
V: TRBV7-9
DNA: TGTGCCAGCAGCTTAGCTGGCTCCTACAATGAGCAGTTCTTC
CDR3: CASSLAGSYNEQFF

size: -
D: -
J: TRBJ2-5
V: TRBV29-1
DNA: TGCAGCGTGGCCAGGGTTAGTGAGACCCAGTACTTC
CDR3: CSVARVSETQYF

size: many
D: -
J: TRBJ2-3
V: TRBV29-1
DNA: TGCAGCGTTCTTGGCGCCCGAAGGGGGGATACGCAGTATTTT
CDR3: CSVLGARRGDTQYF

size: -
D: -
J: TRBJ1-2
V: TRBV28
DNA: TGTGCCAGCAGTTTCTCCACAAGGGACCGAAGCTATGGCTACACCTTC
CDR3: CASSFSTRDRSYGYTF

size: -
D: TRBD2
J: TRBJ2-1
V: TRBV9
DNA: TGTGCCAGCAGCGTTATGGGGACTAGCGGGAGGCACCACAATGAGCAGTTCTTC
CDR3: CASSVMGTSGRHHNEQFF

size: few
D: -
J: TRBJ2-7
V: TRBV19
DNA: TGTGCCATCGACCTGAGGAGTAAGCAGTACTTC
CDR3: CAIDLRSKQYF

size: few
D: TRBD1
J: TRBJ2-2
V: TRBV7-9
DNA: TGTGCCAGCAGCGGACGGACAGGGGTGAACACCGGGGAGCTGTTTTTT
CDR3: CASSGRTGVNTGELFF

size: few
D: TRBD1
J: TRBJ1-5
V: TRBV27
DNA: TGTGCCAGCAGTCGGGACAGTAGGGAATGGCAGCCCCAGCATTTT
CDR3: CASSRDSREWQPQHF

size: -
D: TRBD2
J: TRBJ2-3
V: TRBV7-2
DNA: TGTGCCAGCAGCTTAGCTGGGACTAGTGCTACAGATACGCAGTATTTT
CDR3: CASSLAGTSATDTQYF

size: -
D: TRBD2
J: TRBJ2-3
V: TRBV29-1
DNA: TGCAGCGTTTCTAGCGGGGGCGCCGATACGCAGTATTTT
CDR3: CSVSSGGADTQYF

size: -
D: TRBD1
J: TRBJ2-1
V: TRBV4-1
DNA: TGCGCCAGCAGCCGACCGGGACAGGGTTTTAATGAGCAGTTCTTC
CDR3: CASSRPGQGFNEQFF

size: -
D: -
J: TRBJ1-2
V: TRBV4-3
DNA: TGCGCCAGCAGCCAAGACGTACAGGGCAACTATGGCTACACCTTC
CDR3: CASSQDVQGNYGYTF

size: -
D: TRBD1
J: TRBJ2-7
V: TRBV27
DNA: TGTGCCAGCAGTTGGCTCGCCGGACAGGGGCGGGCGACCTACGAGCAGTACTTC
CDR3: CASSWLAGQGRATYEQYF

size: -
D: -
J: TRBJ1-1
V: TRBV29-1
DNA: TGCAGCGTTGAAGGGGTCGGCACTGAAGCTTTCTTT
CDR3: CSVEGVGTEAFF

size: few
D: -
J: TRBJ1-2
V: TRBV5-4
DNA: TGTGCCAGCAGCTTGGTGAGGTTCGCCGACTATGGCTACACCTTC
CDR3: CASSLVRFADYGYTF

size: -
D: TRBD1
J: TRBJ1-2
V: TRBV10-3
DNA: TGTGCCATCAGTGAGTCGACAGGGATTAATCGTGGCTACACCTTC
CDR3: CAISESTGINRGYTF

size: few
D: -
J: TRBJ1-5
V: TRBV6-1
DNA: TGTGCCAGCGGGAGACAGGCAGACGTCAATCAGCCCCAGCATTTT
CDR3: CASGRQADVNQPQHF

size: -
D: -
J: TRBJ2-3
V: TRBV25-1
DNA: TGTGCCAGCAGTGATCCTCCGGGACTTAGCACAGATACGCAGTATTTT
CDR3: CASSDPPGLSTDTQYF

size: -
D: -
J: TRBJ1-3
V: TRBV10-3
DNA: TGTGCCATCAGTGAGAGCCCAGGGGATAGTGGAAACACCATATATTTT
CDR3: CAISESPGDSGNTIYF

size: -
D: TRBD1
J: TRBJ2-1
V: TRBV11-2
DNA: TGTGCGAGCAGCTTTGAGACAGGGAGTTTAGGTGAGCAGTTCTTC
CDR3: CASSFETGSLGEQFF

size: -
D: TRBD1
J: TRBJ2-4
V: TRBV11-2
DNA: TGTGCCAGCAGCCCAATGGCAGGGACAGGGTCAAAAAACATTCAGTACTTC
CDR3: CASSPMAGTGSKNIQYF

size: -
D: -
J: TRBJ1-5
V: TRBV25-1
DNA: TGTGCCAGCAGTGAATCCGGAGATCAGCCCCAGCATTTT
CDR3: CASSESGDQPQHF